Below are 15 T cell receptor beta chains sequenced from a single sample in a study of blood T cells in healthy people across ages. The second PCR ran about 6 to 12 cycles with a sample-barcoded 5' primer and J-beta primers. From the 5' RACE reads, TCRdb called clonotypes with MiXCR, one entry per CDR3 protein. Among about 1.4 million distinct CDR3 sequences listed, almost 60% were seen once. The sequenced material came from blood. These receptors came from a man between 18 and 35 years old in good health.

V is TRBV12-3 or TRBV12-4 and J is TRBJ2-1; TRBD1 aligns across 9 bases. The CDR3 contains 17 residues. With V trimmed by 6 bases and J by 0 bases, 9 bases remained unmatched. The CDR3 region has the DNA TGTGCCAGCAGCGACACAGGGGGCAATAGCTCCTACAATGAGCAGTTCTTC. Translated, it gives CASSDTGGNSSYNEQFF.

In its sample, this clonotype was seen once. The chain employs TRBV20-1 and TRBJ2-4; maybe TRBD1 (6 bases). CDR1 is DFQATT, CDR2 SNEGSKA, per germline (reference sequence). V lost 8 bases, J lost 6 bases, and 14 bases lay in between. The CDR3 runs 12 residues. CDR3 nucleotides: TGCAGTCAGCAGGGGCAGGGAAACATTCAGTACTTC. Its protein product is CSQQGQGNIQYF.

The sample holds a few counts of this clonotype. The V gene is TRBV6-4, the J gene TRBJ2-7, with 7 positions matching TRBD1. The CDR3 runs to 15 residues. Germline CDR1 MRHNA, CDR2 SNTAGT. V was clipped by 4 bases and J by 6 bases; unmatched bases: 12. Here the CDR3 DNA reads TGTGCCAGCAGTGTTCAACAGGGGCCCCGATTCGAGCAGTACTTC. Translation gives CASSVQQGPRFEQYF.

As concerns this clonotype: The conserved phenylalanine or tryptophan is not found at the CDR3 terminus, so this likely reflects a read error. The chain is built from TRBV20-1 and TRBJ2-3; TRBD2 matches at 14 bases. The CDR3 is made up of 18 amino acids. CDR1 is DFQATT, CDR2 SNEGSKA, per germline (reference sequence). The V segment lost 0 bases and the J segment 2 bases; nucleotides outside the gene matches: 7. CDR3 DNA sequence: TGCAGTGCTAGAGATCCCAGGACTAGCGGGGGGACCACAGATACGCAGTATGTT. This encodes CSARDPRTSGGTTDTQYV.

The CDR3 loop reads CSARDRHGNSPLHF. As DNA, the CDR3 is TGCAGTGCTAGAGATCGTCACGGGAATTCACCCCTCCACTTT. The chain is built from TRBV20-1 and TRBJ1-6; no firm D call. The CDR3 has 14 residues. The ends were cut back, 0 bases at V and 7 bases at J, with 10 bases in the middle. CDR1 and CDR2 (germline): DFQATT, SNEGSKA (reference sequence).

The chain combines TRBV4-1 with TRBJ2-7; unclear D gene. The germline V and J ends were trimmed by 1 base and 6 bases, with 10 bases remaining between them. Per the germline V gene, CDR1 is MGHRA and CDR2 is YSYEKL. This CDR3 region has 13 residues. The CDR3 loop reads CASSQAPTTEQYF. The CDR3 DNA sequence: TGCGCCAGCAGCCAAGCCCCAACTACCGAGCAGTACTTC.

In its sample, this clonotype was seen a few times. This chain connects TRBV20-1 to TRBJ2-7; D unresolved. CDR3 length: 14 amino acids. Germline CDR1 and CDR2: DFQATT and SNEGSKA (reference sequence). Trimming left V 3 bases short and J 3 bases short, with 15 bases between. CDR3 nucleotide sequence: TGCAGTGCTAGTTCTTATGAGTCCAACTACGAGCAGTACTTC. It specifies CSASSYESNYEQYF.

This chain joins TRBV4-3 and TRBJ1-4; D is unclear. Trimming pared 0 bases from V and 5 bases from J, leaving 10 bases between. This CDR3 region has 15 residues. Germline CDR1 and CDR2: LGHNA and YSLEER. This CDR3 reads CASSQENSPNEKLFF. In nucleotides, the CDR3 is TGCGCCAGCAGCCAAGAGAACAGTCCAAATGAAAAACTGTTTTTT.

This chain joins TRBV15 and TRBJ1-2; D not certain. Trimming removed 0 bases from V and 7 bases from J, with 9 bases in between. Germline CDR1 and CDR2: LNHNV and YYDKDF (reference sequence). The CDR3 runs to 13 residues. For the CDR3, the DNA is TGTGCCACCAGCAGAGACATCTCCCTTGGCTACACCTTC. It specifies CATSRDISLGYTF.

This chain connects TRBV15 to TRBJ2-5, with D possibly matching TRBD1 (6 bases). The CDR3 has 14 residues. Germline CDR1 and CDR2: LNHNV and YYDKDF (reference sequence). Trimming removed 3 bases from V and 11 bases from J, with 19 bases in between. The CDR3 region has the DNA TGTGCCACCAGCAGCAAAGGGACAATTGGAGAGCAGTACTTC. Translated, it gives CATSSKGTIGEQYF. The full variable domain, completed using reference TRBV15 and TRBJ2-5, is DAMVIQNPRYQVTQFGKPVTLSCSQTLNHNVMYWYQQKSSQAPKLLFHYYDKDFNNEADTPDNFQSRRPNTSFCFLDIRSPGLGDTAMYLCATSSKGTIGEQYFGPGTRLLVL.

This rearrangement joins TRBV7-9 to TRBJ1-4, with TRBD1 identical over 7 bases. Trimming took 5 bases from V and 8 from J; bases not matched to a gene: 11. The CDR3 is made up of 15 amino acids. Germline V gene lookup returns CDR1 SEHNR and CDR2 FQNEAQ (reference sequence). In DNA form, the CDR3 reads TGTGCCAGCAGCCCAGAGGGGGCATGGATAGAAAAACTGTTTTTT. Translating gives CASSPEGAWIEKLFF.

The DNA for the CDR3 is TGTGCCAGCAGCCCCTCTCGGGCGGAAGGCAATCAGCCCCAGCATTTT. Its translation is CASSPSRAEGNQPQHF. This chain joins TRBV14 and TRBJ1-5; no clear D gene. CDR3 length: 16 residues. Trimming removed 4 bases at V and 2 bases at J, with 15 bases between. The V gene's germline CDR1 is SGHDN and CDR2 FVKESK.

This rearrangement joins TRBV2 to TRBJ2-7; D is unclear. The CDR3 has 13 residues. Trimming took off 6 bases at V and 3 bases at J, with 12 bases between the two ends. Germline assignment: CDR1 SNHLY and CDR2 FYNNEI. The CDR3 DNA is TGTGCCAGCAGGGCTAGGGTAATCTACGAGCAGTACTTC. Its translation: CASRARVIYEQYF.

The chain joins TRBV12-3 or TRBV12-4 to TRBJ2-5; weak D call: TRBD2 (6 bases). Trimming removed 2 bases at V and 1 base at J, with 17 bases between. The CDR3 is made up of 17 amino acids. The CDR3 region is CASSLLRRGVGQETQYF. DNA of the CDR3: TGTGCCAGCAGTTTACTAAGGAGGGGAGTGGGCCAAGAGACCCAGTACTTC.

The rearrangement uses TRBV20-1 and TRBJ2-1; 11 bases match TRBD2. Per the germline V gene, CDR1 is DFQATT and CDR2 is SNEGSKA (reference sequence). The CDR3 is 18 residues long. Losses at the gene ends were 4 bases for V and 2 bases for J; bases not matched to a gene: 13. The chain's CDR3 is CSATSPGLAALTYNEQFF. The CDR3 DNA sequence: TGCAGTGCTACGTCTCCGGGACTAGCGGCTCTCACCTACAATGAGCAGTTCTTC.